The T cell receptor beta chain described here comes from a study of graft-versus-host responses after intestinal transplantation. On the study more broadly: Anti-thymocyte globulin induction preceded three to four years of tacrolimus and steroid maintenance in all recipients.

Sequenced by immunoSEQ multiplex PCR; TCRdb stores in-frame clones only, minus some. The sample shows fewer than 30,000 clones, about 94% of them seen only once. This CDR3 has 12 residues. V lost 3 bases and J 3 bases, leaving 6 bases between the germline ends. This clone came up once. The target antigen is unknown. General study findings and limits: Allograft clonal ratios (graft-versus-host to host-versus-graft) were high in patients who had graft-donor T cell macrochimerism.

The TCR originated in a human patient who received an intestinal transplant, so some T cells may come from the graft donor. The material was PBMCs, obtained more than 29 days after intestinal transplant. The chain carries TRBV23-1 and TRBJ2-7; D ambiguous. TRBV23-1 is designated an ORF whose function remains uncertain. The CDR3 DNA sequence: TGCGCCAGCAGTCACAGAGGCTACGAGCAGTACTTC. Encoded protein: CASSHRGYEQYF.